These T cell receptor beta chains were read from a single sample in a study of human T cells and chemical hapten exposure. TCRdb re-called the RACE reads through MiXCR, storing one row per CDR3 protein. Seen here are about 340,000 distinct CDR3 sequences, under 8% observed once, and the top ten hold around 8.4%. This specimen was whole blood, taken in connection with sensitization to the hapten diphenylcyclopropenone (DPC). The receptors were sampled from a woman aged 18-30 years with alopecia areata. Some clones in this sample may be carry-over from other donors' samples. Each CDR3 is given with its conserved first and last residue. A D gene is named only where the DNA matches it firmly. For some rows the clone size is stated as once, few or many, or as a class when expanded; others skip it.

J: TRBJ1-2
D: TRBD1
size: few
V: TRBV4-3
CDR3: CASSPSTGGRYGYTF
DNA: TGCGCCAGCAGCCCATCGACAGGGGGTAGATATGGCTACACCTTC

J: TRBJ1-6
D: .
size: .
V: TRBV10-3
CDR3: CAITPNGGNSPLHF
DNA: TGTGCCATCACTCCGAATGGGGGGAATTCACCCCTCCACTTT

J: TRBJ1-3
D: .
size: many
V: TRBV29-1
CDR3: CSVEGTRGNTIYF
DNA: TGCAGCGTTGAAGGGACTCGTGGAAACACCATATATTTT

J: TRBJ1-5
D: .
size: few
V: TRBV15
CDR3: CATRGQGNNQPQHF
DNA: TGTGCCACCAGGGGGCAGGGAAACAATCAGCCCCAGCATTTT

J: TRBJ2-7
D: TRBD2
size: .
V: TRBV4-2
CDR3: CASSQDLGTSGGFSYEQYF
DNA: TGTGCCAGCAGCCAAGATTTAGGGACTAGCGGGGGGTTTTCCTACGAGCAGTACTTC

J: TRBJ2-1
D: .
size: many
V: TRBV7-9
CDR3: CASSPQGRGIYNEQFF
DNA: TGTGCCAGCAGCCCCCAGGGGCGGGGGATCTACAATGAGCAGTTCTTC

J: TRBJ1-1
D: TRBD1
size: few
V: TRBV6-5
CDR3: CASSPGTGGSVNTEAFF
DNA: TGTGCCAGCAGCCCCGGGACAGGGGGCTCGGTGAACACTGAAGCTTTCTTT

J: TRBJ1-2
D: TRBD1
size: .
V: TRBV5-1
CDR3: CASSYDRGDTYGYTF
DNA: TGCGCCAGCAGTTACGACAGGGGCGATACCTATGGCTACACCTTC

J: TRBJ2-3
D: TRBD2
size: few
V: TRBV6-1
CDR3: CASSPASGFGPFSSDTQYF
DNA: TGTGCCAGCAGCCCTGCTAGCGGGTTCGGGCCGTTTTCTTCAGATACGCAGTATTTT

J: TRBJ2-5
D: .
size: many
V: TRBV7-3
CDR3: CASSLAASGTQYF
DNA: TGTGCCAGCAGCTTAGCGGCCTCGGGGACCCAGTACTTC